The text below deals with one T cell receptor beta chain. Its antigen is still unknown. Germline CDR1 MDHEN, CDR2 SYDVKM. The CDR3 has 18 residues. Trimming took 0 bases from V and 1 from J, leaving 13 bases between them. This sample stems from a study of cytomegalovirus exposure and HLA in healthy donors. Study-level results: It was assumed in the presence/absence analyses that sequencing depth was roughly uniform across donors.

The PCR had 60 Vbeta and 13 Jbeta primers. Clones were sequenced by immunoSEQ multiplex PCR, and TCRdb holds only the in-frame ones, with some missing. Of fewer than 75,000 clones listed, roughly 77% were seen once; the top ten hold less than 5%. The chain combines TRBV28 with TRBJ2-6; D call uncertain. Sample: PBMCs. The receptor was derived from a woman aged 25-40 years in good health and CMV-seronegative. The DNA for the CDR3 is TGTGCCAGCAGTTTATGGGGCAGGCCGCCTTCTGGGGCCAACGTCCTGACTTTC. Its translation is CASSLWGRPPSGANVLTF.